The source of this TCR beta chain is a study of T cell responses to AZD1222 COVID-19 vaccine. Study-wide findings and caveats: At 160-218 and 743-854, vaccine-associated CD4 TCRs were dominant, and they spanned spike. Nearly half of spike-specific TCRs reportedly target variant regions that are unmutated in the B.1.351 and B.1.1.7 variants. In all cases, repertoires were sampled only after the peak T cell response. Donors skewed white British and female; clonal diversity was possibly underestimated.

V lost 4 bases and J 6 bases, leaving 8 bases between the germline ends. The germline V gene has CDR1 KGHDR and CDR2 SFDVKD. The CDR3 runs to 13 residues. This clone was counted once. Its target is not known. Profiling relied on immunoSEQ multiplex PCR, and the TCRdb table lists in-frame clones only, not all of them. The sample lists roughly 120,000 clones, about 87% seen once, with 3.5% to 4.5% in the top ten. Source: peripheral blood, taken on day 0 of AZD1222 vaccination. This chain uses TRBV24-1 with TRBJ2-2; D call uncertain. The sequence was obtained from an adult in good health. The CDR3 here is CATSDSGAGELFF. The CDR3 coding sequence is TGTGCCACCAGTGACTCCGGAGCCGGGGAGCTGTTTTTT.